This T cell receptor (beta chain) was sequenced during a study of T cell repertoires in cytomegalovirus infection. Study-wide context: Selected CMV epitopes included recently identified HLA-C-restricted ones as well as well-studied HLA-B-restricted ones.

Worth noting for this clonotype: Its antigen remains unknown.

One entry per CDR3 protein results from TCRdb running MiXCR on the reads. Of about 890,000 distinct CDR3 sequences in the sample, more than 25% were seen once. The TCR originated in a human donor in good health (CMV status not recorded). Some clones in this sample may be carry-over from other donors' samples. The material was cultured CD8+ T cells from PBMCs, obtained from culture after CMV antigen stimulation.

DNA of the CDR3: TGTGCCAGCAGCTATGCAGTCACCTACGAGCAGTACTTC. This codes for CASSYAVTYEQYF. The chain links TRBV7-8 to TRBJ2-7; no firm D call. Germline V CDR1 and CDR2: SGHVS, FQNEAQ. V lost 4 bases and J lost 2, with 9 bases in between. CDR3 length equals 13 residues. Using reference TRBV7-8 and TRBJ2-7 for the parts outside the CDR3, the full variable domain is GAGVSQSPRYKVAKRGQDVALRCDPISGHVSLFWYQQALGQGPEFLTYFQNEAQLDKSGLPSDRFFAERPEGSVSTLKIQRTQQEDSAVYLCASSYAVTYEQYFGPGTRLTVT.